This record concerns one T cell receptor (beta chain) sequence. Original processing notes: Reference gene primer amplification yielded estimated nucleated cell counts. The method was immunoSEQ multiplex PCR; TCRdb's version includes in-frame clones alone and lacks a portion of them. V, J and clone size are those of that table, while D and trimming were read from the DNA. The sample carries about 80,000 clones, about four fifths recorded once. The data were taken from a study of blood T cell repertoires in COVID-19. At the level of the study: Collection of acute and convalescent COVID-19 samples took place in the United States, Italy and Spain. Nucleic acid was either cDNA or gDNA, and it came from T cells, B-cell-depleted T cells, or PBMCs.

This CDR3 comprises 13 residues. Trimming took off 2 bases at V and 8 bases at J, with 13 bases between the two ends. Germline assignment: CDR1 SQVTM and CDR2 ANQGSEA. The chain uses TRBV29-1 and TRBJ2-1; D is undetermined. Sequenced sample: peripheral blood. The clonotype originates from a man older than 75 with active or convalescent COVID-19. This chain's CDR3 is CSVELALKYEQFF. CDR3 coding DNA: TGCAGCGTTGAACTCGCCCTAAAGTATGAGCAGTTCTTC.